This paragraph covers one TCR beta chain sequence. Its matching antigen is unknown. The V gene lost 6 bases and the J gene lost 3 bases, with 10 bases spanning the gap. From germline, CDR1 is MNHNS and CDR2 SASEGT. This CDR3 comprises 13 residues. This record belongs to a study of T cells after yellow fever vaccination. TCRdb analysed the 5' RACE reads with MiXCR anew, one entry per CDR3 protein. In the table there are about 260,000 distinct CDR3 sequences, 10% to 15% of which are singletons. The study's findings and limits: On re-exposure, the response was weaker but peaked faster, at day 5 versus 15. Only a small proportion of the clonotypes turned up in both the CD4 and the CD8 compartments, likely arising from convergent recombination. Post-booster repertoires again held most primary-vaccination clones (about 95% CD4, roughly 90% CD8).

This chain connects TRBV6-1 to TRBJ2-3, with D maybe TRBD1 (6 bases). The sequences come from CD4+ T cells sorted from PBMCs, collected 45 days after the yellow fever booster vaccination. The source is a man between 25 and 39 years old who received the YFV17D yellow fever vaccine. The CDR3 loop reads CASRQGFTDTQYF. DNA for the CDR3: TGTGCCAGCAGGCAGGGGTTTACAGATACGCAGTATTTT.